This TCR beta chain was sequenced for a study of blood T cell repertoires in COVID-19. In the authors' workflow: The authors estimated nucleated cell counts from reference gene primer amplification. Method: immunoSEQ multiplex PCR; TCRdb's copy keeps in-frame clones and lacks some. For V, J and clone size, that table is used; D and trimming come from the DNA. Here the sample spans under 70,000 clones, around 90% being singletons. Germline assignment: CDR1 MDHEN and CDR2 SYDVKM. This CDR3 has 14 amino acids. V was clipped by 4 bases and J by 1 base; unmatched bases: 4. The sequenced sample was peripheral blood. The TCR originated in a man in his sixties with active COVID-19. V gene TRBV28 combines with J gene TRBJ2-7; 7 nucleotides match TRBD1. For the CDR3, the DNA is TGTGCCAGCAGTTCACAGGGGCTATCCTACGAGCAGTACTTC. It specifies CASSSQGLSYEQYF.